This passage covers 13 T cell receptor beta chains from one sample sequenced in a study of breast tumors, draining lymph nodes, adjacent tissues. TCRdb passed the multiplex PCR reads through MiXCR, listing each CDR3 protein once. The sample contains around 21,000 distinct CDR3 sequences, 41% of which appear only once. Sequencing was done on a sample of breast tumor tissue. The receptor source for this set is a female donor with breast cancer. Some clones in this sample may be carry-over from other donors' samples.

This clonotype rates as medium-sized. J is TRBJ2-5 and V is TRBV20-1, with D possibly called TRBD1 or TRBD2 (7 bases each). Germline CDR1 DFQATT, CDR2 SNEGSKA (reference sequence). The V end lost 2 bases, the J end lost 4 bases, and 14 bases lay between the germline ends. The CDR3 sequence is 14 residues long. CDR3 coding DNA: TGCAGTGCTAGAATACAGGGGAGGGGAGAGACCCAGTACTTC. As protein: CSARIQGRGETQYF.

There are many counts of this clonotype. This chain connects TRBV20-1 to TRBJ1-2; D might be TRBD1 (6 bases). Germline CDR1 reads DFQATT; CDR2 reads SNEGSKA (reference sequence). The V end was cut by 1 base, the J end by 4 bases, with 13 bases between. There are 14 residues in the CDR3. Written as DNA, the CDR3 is TGCAGTGCTAGAGCACGGACAGAAATCTATGGCTACACCTTC. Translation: CSARARTEIYGYTF.

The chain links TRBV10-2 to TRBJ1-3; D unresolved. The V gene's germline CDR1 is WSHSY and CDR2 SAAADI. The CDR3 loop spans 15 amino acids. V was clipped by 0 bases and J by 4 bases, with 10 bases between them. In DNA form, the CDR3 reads TGCGCCAGCAGTGAGTCGAAGATAGGAGGAAACACCATATATTTT. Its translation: CASSESKIGGNTIYF.

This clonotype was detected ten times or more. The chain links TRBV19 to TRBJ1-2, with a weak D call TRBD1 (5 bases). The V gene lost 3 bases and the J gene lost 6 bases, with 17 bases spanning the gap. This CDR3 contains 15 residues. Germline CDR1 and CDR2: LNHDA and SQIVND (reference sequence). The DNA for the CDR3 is TGTGCCAGTAGTATGACACAGGAAGTGGGCCATGGCTACACCTTC. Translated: CASSMTQEVGHGYTF.

CDR3: CASSDETGWYGYTF. The CDR3 nucleotides read TGTGCCAGCAGTGACGAGACAGGGTGGTATGGCTACACCTTC. This chain joins TRBV25-1 and TRBJ1-2; 7 nucleotides agree with TRBD1. CDR1 is MGHDK and CDR2 is SYGVNS in the germline V gene. V trimming: 3 bases; J trimming: 5 bases; junction bases outside the gene matches: 6. The CDR3 has 14 amino acids.

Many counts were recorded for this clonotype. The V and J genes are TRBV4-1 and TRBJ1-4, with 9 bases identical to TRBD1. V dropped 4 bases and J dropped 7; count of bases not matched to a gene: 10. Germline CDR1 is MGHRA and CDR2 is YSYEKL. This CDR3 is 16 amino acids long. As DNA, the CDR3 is TGCGCCAGCAGCCCTGGGCGGGGACAGGGAATTGAAAAACTGTTTTTT. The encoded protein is CASSPGRGQGIEKLFF.

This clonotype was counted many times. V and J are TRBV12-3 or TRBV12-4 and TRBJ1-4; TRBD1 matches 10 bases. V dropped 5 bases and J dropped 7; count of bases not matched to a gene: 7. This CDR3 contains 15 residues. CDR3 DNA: TGTGCCAGCAGTGCCTCCGGGACAGGGGTTGAAAAACTGTTTTTT. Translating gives CASSASGTGVEKLFF.

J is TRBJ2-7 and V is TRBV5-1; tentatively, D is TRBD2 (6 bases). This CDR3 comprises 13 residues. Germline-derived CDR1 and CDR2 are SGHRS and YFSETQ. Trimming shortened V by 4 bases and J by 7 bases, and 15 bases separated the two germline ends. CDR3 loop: CASSGGTLEEQYF. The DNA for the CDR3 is TGCGCCAGCAGCGGGGGGACTCTCGAGGAGCAGTACTTC.

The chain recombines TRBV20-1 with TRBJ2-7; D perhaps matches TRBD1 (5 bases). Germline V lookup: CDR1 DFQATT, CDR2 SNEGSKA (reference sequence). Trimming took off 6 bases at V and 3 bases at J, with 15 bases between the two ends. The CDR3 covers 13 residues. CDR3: CSALDTPNYEQYF. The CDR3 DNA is TGCAGTGCCTTGGACACACCCAACTACGAGCAGTACTTC.

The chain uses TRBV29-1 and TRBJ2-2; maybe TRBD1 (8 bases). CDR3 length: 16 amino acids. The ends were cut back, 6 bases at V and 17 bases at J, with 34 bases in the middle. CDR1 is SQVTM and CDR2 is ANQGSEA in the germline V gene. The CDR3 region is CSVHGTGKNTGGLFFF. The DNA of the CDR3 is TGCAGCGTCCACGGGACAGGAAAAAACACCGGGGGGCTGTTTTTTTTT.

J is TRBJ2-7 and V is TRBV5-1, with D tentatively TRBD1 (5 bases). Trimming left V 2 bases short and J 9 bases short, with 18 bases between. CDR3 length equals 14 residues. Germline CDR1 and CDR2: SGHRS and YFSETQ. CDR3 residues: CASSFGQGVPGQYF. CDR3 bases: TGCGCCAGCAGCTTTGGTCAAGGGGTCCCGGGGCAGTACTTC.

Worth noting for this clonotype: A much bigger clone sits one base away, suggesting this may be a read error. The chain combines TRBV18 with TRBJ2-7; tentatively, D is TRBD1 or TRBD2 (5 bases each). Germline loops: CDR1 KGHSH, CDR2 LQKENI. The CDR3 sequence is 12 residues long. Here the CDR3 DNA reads TGTGCCAGCTCACCAGAGGGGTACGGGCGGCACTTC. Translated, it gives CASSPEGYGRHF.

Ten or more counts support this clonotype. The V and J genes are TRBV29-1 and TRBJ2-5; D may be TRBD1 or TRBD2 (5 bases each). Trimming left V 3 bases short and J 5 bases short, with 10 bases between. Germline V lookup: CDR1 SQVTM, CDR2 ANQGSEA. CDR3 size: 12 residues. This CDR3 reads CSVEGGTETQYF. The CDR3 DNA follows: TGCAGCGTTGAGGGTGGGACGGAGACCCAGTACTTC.